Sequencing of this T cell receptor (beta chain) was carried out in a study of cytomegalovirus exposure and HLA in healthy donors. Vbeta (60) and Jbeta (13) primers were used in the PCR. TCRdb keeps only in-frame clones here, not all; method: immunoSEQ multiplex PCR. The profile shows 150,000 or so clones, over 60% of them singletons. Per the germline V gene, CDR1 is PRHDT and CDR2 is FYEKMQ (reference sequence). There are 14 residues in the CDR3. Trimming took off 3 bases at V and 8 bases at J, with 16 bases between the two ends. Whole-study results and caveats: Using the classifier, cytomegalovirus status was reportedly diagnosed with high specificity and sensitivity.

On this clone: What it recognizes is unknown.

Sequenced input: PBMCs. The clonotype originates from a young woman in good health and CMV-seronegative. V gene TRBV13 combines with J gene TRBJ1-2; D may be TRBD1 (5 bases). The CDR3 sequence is CASSLRLFPGGYTF. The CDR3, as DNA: TGTGCCAGCAGCTTGAGGCTTTTCCCAGGGGGCTACACCTTC.